This T cell receptor beta chain was documented in a study of cytomegalovirus exposure and HLA in healthy donors. Study-wide background: HLA-typed donors were the source of 90 million or so unique TCRs, which an early data release held.

Researchers ran the PCR with 60 Vbeta and 13 Jbeta primers. Here immunoSEQ multiplex PCR was the method, and the copy in TCRdb shows in-frame clones only, minus some. Of around 180,000 clones in the sample, almost 85% were seen once. This receptor was identified in a woman aged 45-60 years in good health and CMV-seronegative. Sequencing was performed on PBMCs.

The CDR3 here is CASSIEGATNEKLFF. The DNA for the CDR3 is TGTGCCAGTAGTATAGAGGGCGCAACTAATGAAAAACTGTTTTTT. The chain links TRBV19 to TRBJ1-4; D not certain. The V gene lost 0 bases and the J gene lost 0 bases, with 5 bases spanning the gap. Per the germline V gene, CDR1 is LNHDA and CDR2 is SQIVND (reference sequence). This CDR3 comprises 15 residues.